Below are 31 T cell receptor beta chains sequenced from a single sample in a study of blood T cell repertoires in COVID-19. The data were produced by immunoSEQ multiplex PCR, yet TCRdb's version contains in-frame clones alone and is incomplete. The repertoire holds about 370,000 clones, with roughly 90% as singletons. The sample consisted of peripheral blood. These receptors came from a woman between 25 and 40 years old with COVID-19, enrolled during active disease.

This clone was observed once. The V call is TRBV19, the J call TRBJ1-2; maybe TRBD1 (5 bases). CDR3 length: 15 residues. Germline V gene sequence: CDR1 LNHDA, CDR2 SQIVND (reference sequence). The V end lost 3 bases, the J end lost 3 bases, and 14 bases lay between the germline ends. CDR3 in DNA: TGTGCCAGTAGTATCTTTCAGGGAATGGACTATGGCTACACCTTC. Its protein is CASSIFQGMDYGYTF.

The chain recombines TRBV5-5 with TRBJ1-1; TRBD1 matches at 7 bases. J lost 2 bases, V lost 0 bases, and 7 bases had no gene match. This CDR3 is built from 16 residues. Germline values: CDR1 SGHKS, CDR2 YYEKEE (reference sequence). In DNA form, the CDR3 reads TGTGCCAGCAGCTTGGTACAGGGGCGCCTAAACACTGAAGCTTTCTTT. Its translation is CASSLVQGRLNTEAFF.

The V call is TRBV6-2 or TRBV6-3, the J call TRBJ1-2; TRBD1 aligns across 9 bases. The CDR3 is 15 residues long. CDR1 MNHEY and CDR2 SVGEGT come from the germline V gene. Germline trimming cut 2 bases from V and 6 bases from J; bases unmatched to any gene: 7. The CDR3 loop is CASSYPTGQGDGYTF. For the CDR3, the DNA is TGTGCCAGCAGTTACCCGACGGGACAGGGAGATGGCTACACCTTC.

V is TRBV4-1 and J is TRBJ1-2, with D hard to call. Germline-derived CDR1 and CDR2 are MGHRA and YSYEKL. This CDR3 comprises 16 residues. V was cut by 2 bases and J by 6 bases, with 19 bases left in between. This chain's CDR3 is CASSQPRAPLGDGYTF. The CDR3 DNA is TGCGCCAGCAGCCAACCGCGGGCCCCGCTAGGCGATGGCTACACCTTC.

V usage is TRBV19 and J usage is TRBJ2-6; 8 nucleotides align to TRBD1. The CDR3 has 15 residues. The germline CDR1 and CDR2 sequences are LNHDA and SQIVND (reference sequence). Trimming at V came to 8 bases and at J to 3 bases, leaving 6 bases not matched to a gene. CDR3 DNA sequence: TGTGCCAGTGGGGACAGGTTCTATGGGGCCAACGTCCTGACTTTC. Residues: CASGDRFYGANVLTF.

The chain employs TRBV27 and TRBJ1-4, with TRBD1 matching over 7 bases. Germline-derived CDR1 and CDR2 are MNHEY and SMNVEV (reference sequence). There are 19 residues in the CDR3. With V trimmed by 5 bases and J by 6 bases, 21 bases remained unmatched. CDR3 residues: CASSLRAIPRGTDYEKLFF. The CDR3 DNA is TGTGCCAGCAGTCTAAGGGCAATTCCCCGGGGGACAGATTATGAAAAACTGTTTTTT.

V gene TRBV4-3 combines with J gene TRBJ1-1; maybe TRBD1 (6 bases). The CDR3 covers 18 residues. V lost 0 bases, J lost 2 bases, and 19 bases lay in between. Germline V gives CDR1 LGHNA, CDR2 YSLEER. For the CDR3, the DNA is TGCGCCAGCAGCCAAGAAGGGGGTTCCGGGACAATCAACACTGAAGCTTTCTTT. This gives the protein CASSQEGGSGTINTEAFF.

This sequence joins TRBV2 and TRBJ1-3; D not resolved. The CDR3 covers 13 residues. Deletions cut 7 bases from V and 0 bases from J, with 7 bases between. Germline V gives CDR1 SNHLY, CDR2 FYNNEI. The CDR3 sequence: CASTDSSGNTIYF. The DNA for the CDR3 is TGTGCCAGCACGGACTCCTCTGGAAACACCATATATTTT.

This chain joins TRBV6-6 and TRBJ1-2; D remains ambiguous. The V end lost 2 bases, the J end lost 1 base, and 11 bases lay between the germline ends. CDR1 and CDR2 from the germline V gene are MNHNY and SVGAGI (reference sequence). The CDR3 consists of 15 residues. The CDR3, as DNA: TGTGCCAGCAGTTACCAGCCAGGATATAACTATGGCTACACCTTC. It is translated as CASSYQPGYNYGYTF.

The rearrangement links TRBV11-2 to TRBJ2-7; 14 bases map to TRBD2. Unmatched junction bases numbered 7, after V lost 1 base and J lost 2 bases. The CDR3 extends over 18 amino acids. The germline V gene encodes CDR1 SGHAT and CDR2 FQNNGV. The CDR3 DNA follows: TGTGCCAGCAGCTTAGTCGGACTAGCGGGAGGCCCCGCCTACGAGCAGTACGTC. Its translation: CASSLVGLAGGPAYEQYV.

V gene TRBV11-2 combines with J gene TRBJ1-5, with a weak D call TRBD1 (5 bases). The germline gives CDR1 SGHAT, CDR2 FQNNGV. This CDR3 has 14 amino acids. The ends were cut back, 1 base at V and 5 bases at J, with 9 bases in the middle. The CDR3 sequence: CASSLVGGDQPQHF. CDR3 DNA: TGTGCCAGCAGCTTAGTTGGAGGGGATCAGCCCCAGCATTTT. The full variable domain, rest sourced from reference TRBV11-2 and TRBJ1-5, is EAGVAQSPRYKIIEKRQSVAFWCNPISGHATLYWYQQILGQGPKLLIQFQNNGVVDDSQLPKDRFSAERLKGVDSTLKIQPAKLEDSAVYLCASSLVGGDQPQHFGDGTRLSIL.

The genes are TRBV7-2 and TRBJ2-7, with TRBD1 identical over 12 bases. Losses at the gene ends were 5 bases for V and 6 bases for J; bases not matched to a gene: 17. This CDR3 contains 18 residues. Germline V gene sequence: CDR1 SGHTA, CDR2 FQGNSA. CDR3 coding DNA: TGTGCCAGCAGCCGTCCCGGGACAGGGGGCACCCCACGGTCCGAGCAGTACTTC. The encoded protein is CASSRPGTGGTPRSEQYF.

The chain joins TRBV12-5 to TRBJ2-1; 12 bases match TRBD2. Germline CDR1 reads LGHNT; CDR2 reads FRNRAP. The CDR3 covers 17 residues. V shed 3 bases and J 8 bases; nucleotides not matched to a gene: 11. CDR3: CASGFVLAGGGQDEQFF. The CDR3 nucleotides are TGTGCTAGTGGTTTCGTACTAGCGGGAGGCGGGCAGGATGAGCAGTTCTTC.

This chain links TRBV19 with TRBJ1-5, with 11 bases aligning to TRBD1. The CDR3 covers 14 residues. The V gene end was trimmed by 8 bases and the J gene end by 5 bases; junction bases not matched to a gene: 5. From germline, CDR1 is LNHDA and CDR2 SQIVND (reference sequence). The CDR3 sequence: CASGRTGGDQPQHF. DNA for the CDR3: TGTGCCAGTGGGAGGACAGGGGGCGATCAGCCCCAGCATTTT.

This clone occurred once. CDR3 in DNA: TGCAGCGTTGAGACAGACTATGGCTACACCTTC. Translated: CSVETDYGYTF. This chain uses TRBV29-1 with TRBJ1-2; TRBD1 is a possible D gene (5 bases). V shed 3 bases and J shed 3 bases, with 5 bases lying between them. The CDR3 has 11 amino acids. The germline CDR1 and CDR2 sequences are SQVTM and ANQGSEA.

J is TRBJ2-2 and V is TRBV3-1 (or the pseudogene TRBV3-2); D perhaps matches TRBD1 (6 bases). Trimming removed 8 bases from V and 4 bases from J, with 8 bases in between. Germline V gene sequence: CDR1 LGHDT, CDR2 YNNKEL (reference sequence). This CDR3 contains 12 residues. The CDR3 nucleotides are TGTGCCAGCGGGACATCCACCGGGGAGCTGTTTTTT. This sequence encodes CASGTSTGELFF.

V gene TRBV7-2 combines with J gene TRBJ1-2, with D tentatively TRBD1 (6 bases). There are 15 residues in the CDR3. Between the trimmed V and J ends, which lost 5 bases and 8 bases, there was a span of 21 bases. CDR1 and CDR2 (germline): SGHTA, FQGNSA. CDR3 protein: CASSRGGGRANGYTF. CDR3 DNA sequence: TGTGCCAGCAGCAGAGGGGGGGGAAGAGCAAACGGCTACACCTTC.

The chain is built from TRBV11-3 and TRBJ2-2; D not certain. V lost 1 base and J lost 0, with 3 bases in between. This CDR3 contains 14 residues. Germline V CDR1 and CDR2: SGHNT, YENEEA. The CDR3 sequence is CASSLGANTGELFF. CDR3 DNA: TGTGCCAGCAGCTTAGGCGCGAACACCGGGGAGCTGTTTTTT.

This chain links TRBV11-2 with TRBJ2-3; tentative D call: TRBD2 (6 bases). The germline CDR1 and CDR2 sequences are SGHAT and FQNNGV. Trimming left V 5 bases short and J 5 bases short, with 20 bases between. The CDR3 is made up of 16 amino acids. Here the CDR3 DNA reads TGTGCCAGCAGCCCCTTCCGACTAGGGGCTAAAGATACGCAGTATTTT. Its translation: CASSPFRLGAKDTQYF.

The J gene is TRBJ2-5, the V gene TRBV7-8; D may be TRBD2 (6 bases). V was trimmed by 1 base and J by 6 bases, leaving 15 bases between them. From germline, CDR1 is SGHVS and CDR2 FQNEAQ. There are 15 residues in the CDR3. CDR3 DNA: TGTGCCAGCAGCTTAGAGATGGGGGGTGAAAAGACCCAGTACTTC. It specifies CASSLEMGGEKTQYF.

Details on this clone: Compared with germline, one end of the junction differs, possibly owing to a read error. The chain is built from TRBV6-5 and TRBJ1-1; D not resolved. The CDR3 totals 12 residues. CDR1 and CDR2 (germline): MNHEY, SVGAGI. The CDR3 DNA sequence: TGTGCCACCACTACATCGAACGCTGAAGCTTTCTTT. It specifies CATTTSNAEAFF.

The chain carries TRBV5-1 and TRBJ2-6; 7 bases map to TRBD2. Germline trimming cut 0 bases from V and 0 bases from J; bases unmatched to any gene: 9. The CDR3 sequence is 19 residues long. Germline V CDR1 and CDR2: SGHRS, YFSETQ. The chain's CDR3 is CASSLDRPGTNSGANVLTF. CDR3 sequence (DNA): TGCGCCAGCAGCTTGGACCGCCCCGGGACTAACTCTGGGGCCAACGTCCTGACTTTC.

This chain joins TRBV4-2 and TRBJ2-1; TRBD1 matches at 9 bases. The CDR3 runs 15 residues. V trimming: 4 bases; J trimming: 5 bases; junction bases outside the gene matches: 6. Germline-derived CDR1 and CDR2 are LGHNA and YNFKEQ. This CDR3 reads CASSPRTGVNNEQFF. CDR3 nucleotide sequence: TGTGCCAGCAGCCCTCGGACAGGGGTTAACAATGAGCAGTTCTTC.

The chain joins TRBV10-1 to TRBJ2-3, with TRBD2 identical over 7 bases. The CDR3 length is 15 residues. Germline loops: CDR1 WNHNN, CDR2 SYGVQD (reference sequence). V dropped 3 bases and J dropped 4; count of bases not matched to a gene: 7. CDR3 nucleotide sequence: TGCGCCAGCAGTGACCAATCCCGGGGGGCAGATACGCAGTATTTT. It is translated as CASSDQSRGADTQYF.

This clone has just a few counts. Different DNA sequences within this sample yield the same CDR3. The chain links TRBV7-9 to TRBJ2-5, with D unresolved. Germline CDR1 is SEHNR and CDR2 is FQNEAQ (reference sequence). The V gene lost 3 bases and the J gene lost 5 bases, with 7 bases spanning the gap. This CDR3 region has 12 residues. The CDR3 sequence is CASSLSGETQYF. The CDR3 nucleotides are TGTGCCAGCAGCTTGTCCGGTGAGACCCAGTACTTC.

The chain has TRBV5-1 and TRBJ1-3; possibly TRBD1 for D (6 bases). The V end was cut by 0 bases, the J end by 4 bases, with 14 bases between. Germline values: CDR1 SGHRS, CDR2 YFSETQ. This CDR3 spans 16 amino acids. In DNA form, the CDR3 reads TGCGCCAGCAGCTTGGCAGGGGCGGTCTACGGAAACACCATATATTTT. Residues: CASSLAGAVYGNTIYF.

The chain employs TRBV24-1 and TRBJ1-1; no clear D. Germline-derived CDR1 and CDR2 are KGHDR and SFDVKD. V was cut by 4 bases and J by 5 bases, with 13 bases left in between. The CDR3 extends over 14 amino acids. CDR3: CATSDTKGGTEAFF. In nucleotides, the CDR3 is TGTGCCACCAGTGACACAAAAGGAGGAACTGAAGCTTTCTTT.

The chain carries TRBV11-3 and TRBJ2-5; D might be TRBD2 (5 bases). CDR3 size: 14 residues. V lost 4 bases to trimming and J lost 5 bases, with 14 bases between them. From germline, CDR1 is SGHNT and CDR2 YENEEA. The CDR3 protein is CASSSAHGVETQYF. In nucleotides, the CDR3 is TGTGCCAGCAGCTCCGCACACGGGGTTGAGACCCAGTACTTC.

This rearrangement joins TRBV4-3 to TRBJ2-7; 10 bases are a match to TRBD1. This CDR3 has 15 amino acids. J was trimmed by 5 bases and V by 4 bases; bases with no gene match: 8. Germline V CDR1 and CDR2: LGHNA, YSLEER. As DNA, the CDR3 is TGCGCCAGCAGCCCAGACAGGGGGCGCGACAACGAGCAGTACTTC. Residues: CASSPDRGRDNEQYF.

The chain has TRBV6-1 and TRBJ2-3; TRBD2 agrees at 8 bases. The germline V gene has CDR1 MNHNS and CDR2 SASEGT. V lost 3 bases, J lost 3 bases, and 5 bases stayed unmatched. CDR3 length: 15 residues. CDR3 in amino acids: CASSDPASGTDTQYF. CDR3 DNA sequence: TGTGCCAGCAGTGACCCGGCTAGCGGGACAGATACGCAGTATTTT.

On this clone: The sample contains more than one DNA sequence encoding this CDR3. This chain joins TRBV12-3 or TRBV12-4 and TRBJ1-2, with D perhaps matching TRBD1 (6 bases). V was cut by 3 bases and J by 3 bases, with 8 bases left in between. The CDR3 runs 13 residues. CDR3 in amino acids: CASSLTGDYGYTF. In DNA form, the CDR3 reads TGTGCCAGCAGTTTGACAGGCGACTATGGCTACACCTTC.